This TCR beta chain is from a study of neurological immune-mediated disorders. Study overall: Of 35 or so multiple sclerosis patients, some 30 were relapsing-remitting and 3 secondary progressive.

Germline CDR1 DFQATT, CDR2 SNEGSKA (reference sequence). This CDR3 is 12 amino acids long. Every sequencing run produced over 180 million TCR-beta sequences, and the sequences from any one run covered 15-18 subjects. MiXCR was run by TCRdb on the 5' RACE reads, yielding one entry per CDR3 protein. The data contain 65,000 to 95,000 distinct CDR3 sequences, 5.8% of them singletons. Sample time point: longitudinal time-point 2. The sequencing input was PBMCs. The clonotype originates from a woman between 55 and 75 years old with multiple sclerosis. This chain uses TRBV20-1 with TRBJ2-3; the D gene is possibly TRBD2 (6 bases). For the CDR3, the DNA is TGCAGCACTCCCGGGGGTTCACATACGCAGTATTTT. Its protein is CSTPGGSHTQYF.